The sequence of this TCR beta chain was determined in a study of blood T cell repertoires in COVID-19. Study-level background: The United States, Italy and Spain supplied acute and convalescent COVID-19 samples. In each case, the material was cDNA or gDNA derived from T cells, B-cell-depleted T cells, or PBMCs.

Participants, roughly 18 to 90 years old, spanned approximately 26 US areas. The V end lost 2 bases, the J end lost 1 base, and 11 bases lay between the germline ends. Germline CDR1 is SGHNT and CDR2 is YENEEA. This CDR3 has 15 amino acids. Original processing methods: Estimated nucleated cell counts came from reference gene primer amplification. Sequencing used immunoSEQ multiplex PCR; TCRdb keeps in-frame clones, though not all of them. V, J and clone size are taken as reported in that table, and D and trimming were inferred from the DNA itself. Of 240,000 or so clones listed, around 90% are singletons.

The specimen sequenced was PBMCs or T cells enriched from blood (not recorded which). This sequence originates from a man in his forties or fifties who had been exposed to COVID-19. This chain connects TRBV11-3 to TRBJ1-1; D is unresolved. The CDR3 DNA is TGTGCCAGCAGCTTATTAGGCAGGAAGAACACTGAAGCTTTCTTT. Translation: CASSLLGRKNTEAFF.